The clone carrying this T cell receptor (beta chain) was seen only a few times. The antigen remains undetermined. The data stem from a study of T-cell memory formation after mild COVID-19. Study background: Clusters of TCRs were largely donor specific.

Study observations and caveats: Clones contracting day 15 to 85 were balanced CD4/CD8; later expanders leaned CD4+. Of the contracting clones, CD4+ ones lay mainly in CM and EM, and CD8+ ones in EMRA.

A single record per CDR3 protein comes from TCRdb applying MiXCR to the 5' RACE reads. Here the sample spans some 320,000 distinct CDR3 sequences, about 16% being singletons. V gave up 2 bases and J gave up 3 bases, with 14 bases separating them. Germline-derived CDR1 and CDR2 are SGHVS and FNYEAQ. CDR3 length: 15 residues. V usage is TRBV7-6 and J usage is TRBJ2-7, with D possibly matching TRBD2 (5 bases). Sequencing input: PBMCs or a T cell subset sorted from them (not recorded which). This clonotype was obtained from a man aged 18-30 years who had mild COVID-19 (a few samples of this study predate the infection). Cell type and time point are not known. The CDR3 nucleotides read TGTGCCAGCAGCTTACGGGGTATCGGGGACTACGAGCAGTACTTC. Its protein product is CASSLRGIGDYEQYF.